This T cell receptor (beta chain) was identified during a study of blood T cell repertoires in COVID-19. As for the study in general: COVID-19 samples collected from the United States, Italy and Spain covered acute and convalescent phases. Sources were T cells, B-cell-depleted T cells, or PBMCs; the material itself was cDNA or gDNA.

This clone was counted only a few times. At one of its ends the junction is not consistent with the germline gene, which may arise from a read error. In the original workflow: Researchers report that nucleated cell counts were estimated from reference gene primer amplification. Sequenced by immunoSEQ multiplex PCR; TCRdb stores in-frame clones only, minus some. V, J and clone size were drawn from that table, and D and trimming were deduced from the DNA. Of roughly 100,000 clones in the sample, about 88% were seen once. CDR1 and CDR2 (germline): SSHAT, FNYEAQ (reference sequence). This CDR3 spans 14 amino acids.

Sequences were obtained from peripheral blood. This sequence originates from a human donor in a cohort sampled during active COVID-19. J is TRBJ1-1 and V is TRBV7-7, with D perhaps matching TRBD1 (6 bases). CDR3 nucleotide sequence: TGTGCTAGCAGCCCAGGACAGCGGAACACTGAAGCTTTCTTT. The encoded protein is CASSPGQRNTEAFF.